Below, 11 T cell receptor beta chains from the same sample are listed, as sequenced in a study of CXCR3-negative and CXCR3-positive naive CD8 T cells. Points from the study as a whole: For CXCR3-positive naive cells, TRB CDR3s were more hydrophobic than those of CXCR3-negative naive cells.

Their antigens remain unidentified. UMI labels and 5' RACE were used to prepare the TRB cDNA libraries. TCRdb reprocessed the 5' RACE reads and reports one entry per CDR3 protein, with no DNA. The table for this sample gives roughly 60,000 distinct CDR3 sequences. Input material: naive CXCR3+ CD8+ T cells from blood. Subset specified: CD45RO-CCR7+CD27+CD95- naive CD8+ T cells expressing CXCR3 (TNR3+). The receptor source for this set is a human donor in good health. Some clones in this sample may be carry-over from other donors' samples.

V and J are TRBV4-1 and TRBJ1-1; there is no DNA to check the TCRdb D call of TRBD1. CDR1 is MGHRA and CDR2 is YSYEKL in the germline V gene. This CDR3 is 14 amino acids long. The CDR3 sequence is CASRWDRTSSEAFF.

J is TRBJ2-7 and V is TRBV15; the D call from TCRdb, TRBD2, cannot be confirmed without DNA. Germline values: CDR1 LNHNV, CDR2 YYDKDF (reference sequence). This CDR3 spans 16 amino acids. Here the CDR3 reads CATSTRWGSGSYEQYF.

This chain joins TRBV12-3 or TRBV12-4 and TRBJ2-1; TCRdb gives TRBD2 as the D gene, but with no DNA this cannot be confirmed. CDR3 size: 14 residues. This chain's CDR3 is CAILGTSSYNEQFF.

The chain couples TRBV5-1 to TRBJ2-3; TCRdb calls TRBD2, which cannot be checked without DNA. This CDR3 is built from 15 residues. CDR1 is SGHRS, CDR2 YFSETQ, per germline. The CDR3 sequence: CAIPPAGGRTDTQYF.

The chain couples TRBV7-6 to TRBJ2-5; the D gene TCRdb calls, TRBD1, cannot be checked with no DNA. CDR1 is SGHVS and CDR2 is FNYEAQ in the germline V gene. The CDR3 spans 16 residues. This chain's CDR3 is CASSPTIDRREGTQYF.

The rearrangement links TRBV10-3 to TRBJ2-5; TCRdb selects TRBD1, and the lack of DNA leaves this call unchecked. This CDR3 has 14 residues. Germline V gene sequence: CDR1 ENHRY, CDR2 SYGVKD. The CDR3: CAISGTGVKETQYF.

The chain employs TRBV7-6 and TRBJ1-1. CDR3 size: 18 residues. Germline CDR1 SGHVS, CDR2 FNYEAQ. This CDR3 reads CASSLFLGPPTVNTEAFF.

This chain uses TRBV20-1 with TRBJ2-7; TCRdb lists TRBD1, though no DNA is available to test this call. The CDR3 spans 14 residues. Germline-derived CDR1 and CDR2 are DFQATT and SNEGSKA (reference sequence). CDR3 protein: CSAREGGGNYEQYF.

The chain couples TRBV15 to TRBJ1-3. Germline CDR1 reads LNHNV; CDR2 reads YYDKDF (reference sequence). This CDR3 contains 11 residues. The CDR3 here is CATSPGNTIYF. Drawing the rest from reference TRBV15 and TRBJ1-3, the complete variable domain is DAMVIQNPRYQVTQFGKPVTLSCSQTLNHNVMYWYQQKSSQAPKLLFHYYDKDFNNEADTPDNFQSRRPNTSFCFLDIRSPGLGDTAMYLCATSPGNTIYFGEGSWLTVV.

The chain couples TRBV19 to TRBJ2-2. The CDR3 contains 12 residues. The germline V gene has CDR1 LNHDA and CDR2 SQIVND (reference sequence). This chain's CDR3 is CASTPISGELFF.

This chain joins TRBV27 and TRBJ2-3; TCRdb reports TRBD1, a call that lacks DNA to check it against. The CDR3 is 12 amino acids. Germline lookup yields CDR1 MNHEY and CDR2 SMNVEV (reference sequence). CDR3 protein: CASSSMLGGQYF.